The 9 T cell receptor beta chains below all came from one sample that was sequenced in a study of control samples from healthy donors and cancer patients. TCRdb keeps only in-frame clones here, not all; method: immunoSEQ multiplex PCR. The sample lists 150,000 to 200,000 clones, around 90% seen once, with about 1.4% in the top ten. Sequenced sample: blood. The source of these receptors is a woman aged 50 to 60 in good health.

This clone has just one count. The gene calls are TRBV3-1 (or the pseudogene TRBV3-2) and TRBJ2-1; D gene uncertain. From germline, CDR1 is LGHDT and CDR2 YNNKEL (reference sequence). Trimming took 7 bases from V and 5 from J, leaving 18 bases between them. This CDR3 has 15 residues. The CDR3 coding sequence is TGTGCCAGCACCTCAAGGCGCGCGGCCCACAATGAGCAGTTCTTC. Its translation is CASTSRRAAHNEQFF.

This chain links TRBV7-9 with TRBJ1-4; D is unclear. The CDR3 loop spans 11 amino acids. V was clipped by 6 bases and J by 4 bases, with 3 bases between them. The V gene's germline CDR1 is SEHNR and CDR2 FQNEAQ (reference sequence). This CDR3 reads CASRVNEKLFF. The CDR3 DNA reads TGTGCCAGCAGGGTTAATGAAAAACTGTTTTTT.

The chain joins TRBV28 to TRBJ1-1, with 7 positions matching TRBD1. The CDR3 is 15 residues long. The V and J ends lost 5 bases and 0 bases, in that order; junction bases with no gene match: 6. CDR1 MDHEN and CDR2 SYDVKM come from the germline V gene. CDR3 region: CASSTRTGLNTEAFF. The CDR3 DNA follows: TGTGCCAGCAGTACCCGGACAGGCCTGAACACTGAAGCTTTCTTT.

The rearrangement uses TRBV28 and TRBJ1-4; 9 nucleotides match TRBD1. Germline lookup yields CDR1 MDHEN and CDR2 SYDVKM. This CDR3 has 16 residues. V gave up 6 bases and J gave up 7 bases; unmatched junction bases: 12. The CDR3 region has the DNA TGTGCCAGCAGCACACTCTTTGAGGGACAGGGTGAAAAACTGTTTTTT. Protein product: CASSTLFEGQGEKLFF. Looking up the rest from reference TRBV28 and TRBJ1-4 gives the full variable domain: DVKVTQSSRYLVKRTGEKVFLECVQDMDHENMFWYRQDPGLGLRLIYFSYDVKMKEKGDIPEGYSVSREKKERFSLILESASTNQTSMYLCASSTLFEGQGEKLFFGSGTQLSVL.

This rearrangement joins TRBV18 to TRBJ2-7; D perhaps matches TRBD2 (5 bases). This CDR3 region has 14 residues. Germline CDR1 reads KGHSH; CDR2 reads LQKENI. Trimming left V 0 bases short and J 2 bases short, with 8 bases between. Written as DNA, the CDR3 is TGTGCCAGCTCACCACCTGTCGGGGCCTACGAGCAGTACTTC. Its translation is CASSPPVGAYEQYF.

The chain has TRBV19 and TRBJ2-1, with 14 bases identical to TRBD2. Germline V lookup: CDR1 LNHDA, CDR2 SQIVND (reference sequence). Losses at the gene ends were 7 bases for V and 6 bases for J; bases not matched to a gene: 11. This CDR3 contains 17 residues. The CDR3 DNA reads TGTGCCAGTAAGCCGGGACTAGCGGGAGAGTCTTCCAATGAGCAGTTCTTC. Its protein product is CASKPGLAGESSNEQFF.

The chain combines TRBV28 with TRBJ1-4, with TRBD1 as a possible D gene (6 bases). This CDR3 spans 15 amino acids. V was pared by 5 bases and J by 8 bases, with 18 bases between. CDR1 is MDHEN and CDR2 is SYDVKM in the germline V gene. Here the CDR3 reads CASSPPQGTGEKLFF. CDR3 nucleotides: TGTGCCAGCAGTCCACCGCAGGGGACTGGCGAAAAACTGTTTTTT.

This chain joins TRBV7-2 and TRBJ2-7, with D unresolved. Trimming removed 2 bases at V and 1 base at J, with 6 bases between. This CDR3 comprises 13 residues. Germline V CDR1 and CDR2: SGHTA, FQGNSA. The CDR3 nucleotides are TGTGCCAGCAGCTTAAAGGTATCCTACGAGCAGTACTTC. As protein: CASSLKVSYEQYF.

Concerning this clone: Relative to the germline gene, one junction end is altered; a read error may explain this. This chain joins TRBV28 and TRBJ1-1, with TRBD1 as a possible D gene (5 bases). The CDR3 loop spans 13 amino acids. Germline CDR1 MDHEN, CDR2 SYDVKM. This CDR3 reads CAISGPGVAEAFF. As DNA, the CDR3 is TGTGCCATCAGTGGACCGGGGGTGGCTGAAGCTTTCTTT. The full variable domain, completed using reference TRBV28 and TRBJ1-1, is DVKVTQSSRYLVKRTGEKVFLECVQDMDHENMFWYRQDPGLGLRLIYFSYDVKMKEKGDIPEGYSVSREKKERFSLILESASTNQTSMYLCAISGPGVAEAFFGQGTRLTVV.